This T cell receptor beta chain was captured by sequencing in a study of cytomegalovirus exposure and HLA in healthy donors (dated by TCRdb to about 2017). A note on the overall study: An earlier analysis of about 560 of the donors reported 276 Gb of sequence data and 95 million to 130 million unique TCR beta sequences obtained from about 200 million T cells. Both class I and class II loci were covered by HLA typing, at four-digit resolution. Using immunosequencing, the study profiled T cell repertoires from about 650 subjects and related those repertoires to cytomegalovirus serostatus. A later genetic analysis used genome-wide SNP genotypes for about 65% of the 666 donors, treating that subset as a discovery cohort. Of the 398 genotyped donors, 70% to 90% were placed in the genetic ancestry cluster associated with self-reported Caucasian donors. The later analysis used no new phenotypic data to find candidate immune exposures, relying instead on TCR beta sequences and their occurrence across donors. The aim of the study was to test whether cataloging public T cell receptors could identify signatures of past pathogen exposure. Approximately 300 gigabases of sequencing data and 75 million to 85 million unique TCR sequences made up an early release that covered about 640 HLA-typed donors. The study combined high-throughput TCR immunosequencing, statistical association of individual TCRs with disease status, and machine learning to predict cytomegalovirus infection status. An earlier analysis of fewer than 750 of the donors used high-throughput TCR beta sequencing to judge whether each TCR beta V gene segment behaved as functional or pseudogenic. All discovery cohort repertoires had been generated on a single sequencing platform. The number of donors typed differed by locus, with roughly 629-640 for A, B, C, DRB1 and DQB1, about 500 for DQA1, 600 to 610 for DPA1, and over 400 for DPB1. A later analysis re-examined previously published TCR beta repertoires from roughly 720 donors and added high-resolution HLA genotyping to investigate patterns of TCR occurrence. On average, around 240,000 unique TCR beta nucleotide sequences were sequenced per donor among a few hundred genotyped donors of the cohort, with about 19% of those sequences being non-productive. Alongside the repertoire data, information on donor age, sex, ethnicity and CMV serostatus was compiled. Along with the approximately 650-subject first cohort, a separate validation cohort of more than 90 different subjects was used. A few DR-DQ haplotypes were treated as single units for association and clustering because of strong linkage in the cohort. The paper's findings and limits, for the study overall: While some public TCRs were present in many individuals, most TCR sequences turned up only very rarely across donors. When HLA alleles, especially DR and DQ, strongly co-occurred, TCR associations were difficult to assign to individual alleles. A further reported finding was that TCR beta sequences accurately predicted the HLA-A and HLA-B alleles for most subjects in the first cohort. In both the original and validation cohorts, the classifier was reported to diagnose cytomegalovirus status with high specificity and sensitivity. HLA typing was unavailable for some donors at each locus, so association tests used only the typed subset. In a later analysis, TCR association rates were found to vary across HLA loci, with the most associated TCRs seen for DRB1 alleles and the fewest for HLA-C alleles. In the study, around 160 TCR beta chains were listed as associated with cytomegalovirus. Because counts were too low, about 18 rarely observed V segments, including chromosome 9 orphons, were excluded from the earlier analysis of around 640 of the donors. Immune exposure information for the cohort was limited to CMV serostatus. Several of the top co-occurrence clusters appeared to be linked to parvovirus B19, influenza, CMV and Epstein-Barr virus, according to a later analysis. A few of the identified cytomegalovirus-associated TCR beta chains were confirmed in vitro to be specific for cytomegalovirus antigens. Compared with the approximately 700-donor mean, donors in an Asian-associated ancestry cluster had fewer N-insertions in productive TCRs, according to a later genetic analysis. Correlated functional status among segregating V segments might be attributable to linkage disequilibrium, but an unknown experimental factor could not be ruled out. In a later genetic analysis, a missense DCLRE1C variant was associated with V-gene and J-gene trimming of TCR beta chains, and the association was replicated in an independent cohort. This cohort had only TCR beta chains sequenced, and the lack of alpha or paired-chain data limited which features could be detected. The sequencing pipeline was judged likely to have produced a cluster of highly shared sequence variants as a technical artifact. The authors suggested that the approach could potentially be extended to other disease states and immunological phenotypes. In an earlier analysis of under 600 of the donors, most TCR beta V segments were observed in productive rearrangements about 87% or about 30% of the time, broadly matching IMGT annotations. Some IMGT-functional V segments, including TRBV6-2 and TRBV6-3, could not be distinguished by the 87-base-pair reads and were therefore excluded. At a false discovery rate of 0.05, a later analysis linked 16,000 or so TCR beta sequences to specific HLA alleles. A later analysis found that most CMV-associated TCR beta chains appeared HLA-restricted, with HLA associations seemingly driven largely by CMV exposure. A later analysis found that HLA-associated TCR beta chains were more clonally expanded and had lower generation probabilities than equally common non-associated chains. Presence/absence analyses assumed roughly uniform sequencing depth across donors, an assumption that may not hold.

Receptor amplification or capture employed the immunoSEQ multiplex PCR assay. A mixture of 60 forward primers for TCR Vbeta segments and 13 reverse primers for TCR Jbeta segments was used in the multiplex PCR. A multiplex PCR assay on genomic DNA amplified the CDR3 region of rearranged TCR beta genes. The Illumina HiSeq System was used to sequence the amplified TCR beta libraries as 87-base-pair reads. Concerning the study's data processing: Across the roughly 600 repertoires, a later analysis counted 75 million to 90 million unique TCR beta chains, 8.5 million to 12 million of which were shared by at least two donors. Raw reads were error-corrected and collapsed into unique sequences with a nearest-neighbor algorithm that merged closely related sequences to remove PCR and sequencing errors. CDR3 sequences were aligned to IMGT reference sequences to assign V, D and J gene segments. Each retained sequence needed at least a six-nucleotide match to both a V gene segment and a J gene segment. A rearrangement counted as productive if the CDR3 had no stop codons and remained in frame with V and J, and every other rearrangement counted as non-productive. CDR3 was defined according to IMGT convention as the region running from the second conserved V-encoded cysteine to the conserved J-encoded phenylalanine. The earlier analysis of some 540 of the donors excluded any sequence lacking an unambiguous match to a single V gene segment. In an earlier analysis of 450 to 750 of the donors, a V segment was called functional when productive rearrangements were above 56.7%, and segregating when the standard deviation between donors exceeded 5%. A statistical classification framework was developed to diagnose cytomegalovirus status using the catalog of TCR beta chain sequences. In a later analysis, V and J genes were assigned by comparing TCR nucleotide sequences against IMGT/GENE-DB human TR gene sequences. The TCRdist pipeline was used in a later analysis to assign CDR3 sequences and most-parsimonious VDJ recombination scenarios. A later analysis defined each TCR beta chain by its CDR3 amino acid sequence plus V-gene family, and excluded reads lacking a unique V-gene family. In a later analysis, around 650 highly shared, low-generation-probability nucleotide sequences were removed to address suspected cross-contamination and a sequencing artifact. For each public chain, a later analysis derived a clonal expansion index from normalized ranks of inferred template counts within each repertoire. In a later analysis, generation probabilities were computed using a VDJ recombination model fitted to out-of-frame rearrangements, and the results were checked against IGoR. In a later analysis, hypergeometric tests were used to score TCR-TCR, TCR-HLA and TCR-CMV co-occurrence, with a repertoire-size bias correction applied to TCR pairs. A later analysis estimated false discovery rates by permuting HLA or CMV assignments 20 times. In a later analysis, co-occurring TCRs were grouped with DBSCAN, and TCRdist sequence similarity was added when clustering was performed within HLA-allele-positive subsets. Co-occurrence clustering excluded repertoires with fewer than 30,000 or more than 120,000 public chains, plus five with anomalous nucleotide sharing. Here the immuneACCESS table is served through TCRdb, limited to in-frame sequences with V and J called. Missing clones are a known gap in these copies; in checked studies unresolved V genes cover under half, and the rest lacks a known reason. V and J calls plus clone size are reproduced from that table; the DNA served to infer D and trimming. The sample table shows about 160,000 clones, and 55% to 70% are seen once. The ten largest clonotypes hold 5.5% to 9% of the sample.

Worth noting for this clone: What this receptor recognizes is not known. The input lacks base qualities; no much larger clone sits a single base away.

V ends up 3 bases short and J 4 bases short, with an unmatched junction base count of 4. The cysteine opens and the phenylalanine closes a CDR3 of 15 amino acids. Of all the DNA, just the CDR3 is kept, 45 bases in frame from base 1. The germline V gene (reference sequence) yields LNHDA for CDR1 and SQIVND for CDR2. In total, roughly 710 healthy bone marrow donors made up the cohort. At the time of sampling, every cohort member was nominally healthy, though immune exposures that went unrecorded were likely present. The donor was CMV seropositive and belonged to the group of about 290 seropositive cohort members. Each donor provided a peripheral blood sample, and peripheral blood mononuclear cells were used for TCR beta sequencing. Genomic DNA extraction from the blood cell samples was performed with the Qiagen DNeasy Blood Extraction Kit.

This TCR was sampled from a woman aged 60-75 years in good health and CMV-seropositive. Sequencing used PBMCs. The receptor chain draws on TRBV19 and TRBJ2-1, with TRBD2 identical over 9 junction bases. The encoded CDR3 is CASSIGSGRYNEQFF. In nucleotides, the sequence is TGTGCCAGTAGTATTGGAAGCGGGAGGTACAATGAGCAGTTCTTC.